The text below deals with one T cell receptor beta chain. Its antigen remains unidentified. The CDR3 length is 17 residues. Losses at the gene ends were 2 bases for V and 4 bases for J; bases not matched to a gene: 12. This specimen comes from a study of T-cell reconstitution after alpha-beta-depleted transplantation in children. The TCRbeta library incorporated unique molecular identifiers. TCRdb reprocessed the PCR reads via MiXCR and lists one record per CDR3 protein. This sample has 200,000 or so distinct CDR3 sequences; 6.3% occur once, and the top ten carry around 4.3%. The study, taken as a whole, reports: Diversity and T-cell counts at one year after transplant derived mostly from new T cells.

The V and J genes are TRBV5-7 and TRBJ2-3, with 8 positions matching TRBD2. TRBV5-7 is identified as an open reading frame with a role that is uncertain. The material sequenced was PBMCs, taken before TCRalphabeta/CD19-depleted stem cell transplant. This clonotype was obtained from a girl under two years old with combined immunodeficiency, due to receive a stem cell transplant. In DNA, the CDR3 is TGTGCCAGCAGCTTAACCGACAGAAAGGGACTAGCAGATACGCAGTATTTT. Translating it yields CASSLTDRKGLADTQYF.